These T cell receptor beta chains were read from a single sample in a study of cytomegalovirus exposure and HLA in healthy donors. The assay was immunoSEQ multiplex PCR, and TCRdb's table has in-frame clones only and misses some. This table has over 95,000 clones, about 74% appearing once. Sequencing used PBMCs. These receptors came from a female donor in good health and CMV-seronegative. Both conserved end residues are part of each CDR3. D genes are given only for firm matches. The size entry is marked missing in some rows and otherwise reads once, few, many or a size class.

TRBD1,TRBJ2-7,-,TRBV9,CASSVGQSSYEQYF,TGTGCCAGCAGCGTGGGACAGAGCTCCTACGAGCAGTACTTC
TRBD1,TRBJ1-1,few,TRBV6-6,CASSSASTGGWAFF,TGTGCCAGCAGTTCGGCATCGACAGGGGGCTGGGCTTTCTTT
-,TRBJ1-6,-,TRBV4-1,CASSQVTFGSNSPLHF,TGCGCCAGCAGCCAAGTTACATTCGGGAGCAATTCACCCCTCCACTTT
-,TRBJ1-2,-,TRBV7-2,CASSLSTGMGYGYTF,TGTGCCAGCAGCTTATCTACAGGGATGGGATATGGCTACACCTTC
-,TRBJ2-3,-,TRBV7-9,CASSLELLNTAWQYF,TGTGCCAGCAGCTTAGAACTACTGAACACGGCTTGGCAGTATTTT
-,TRBJ2-7,once,TRBV6-5,CASRINRGYEQYF,TGTGCCAGCCGAATTAACCGGGGGTACGAGCAGTACTTC
-,TRBJ2-2,-,TRBV6-1,CASSAIQGAGELFF,TGTGCCAGCAGTGCCATACAGGGAGCCGGGGAGCTGTTTTTT
-,TRBJ2-4,-,TRBV10-3,CAISVSGGQKNIQYF,TGTGCCATCAGTGTGTCCGGGGGGCAGAAAAACATTCAGTACTTC
TRBD1,TRBJ2-3,-,TRBV10-1,CASSESRGRTDTQYF,TGCGCCAGCAGTGAGTCAAGGGGGCGCACAGATACGCAGTATTTT
-,TRBJ1-2,-,TRBV2,CASQLRATGHYGYTF,TGTGCCAGCCAGCTCAGAGCAACAGGGCACTATGGCTACACCTTC
-,TRBJ1-2,-,TRBV10-3,CAIRDSRRDYGYTF,TGTGCCATCAGAGATTCCAGACGGGACTATGGCTACACCTTC
-,TRBJ2-7,-,TRBV5-6,CASSAWWPRSEQYF,TGTGCCAGCAGCGCCTGGTGGCCCCGAAGCGAGCAGTACTTC
TRBD1,TRBJ2-2,once,TRBV27,CASSPQRDRVWTTGELFF,TGTGCCAGCAGTCCACAGAGGGACAGGGTTTGGACCACCGGGGAGCTGTTTTTT
-,TRBJ2-3,-,TRBV7-9,CASSLVGGTDTQYF,TGTGCCAGCAGCTTAGTAGGGGGCACAGATACGCAGTATTTT
-,TRBJ2-7,-,TRBV5-3,CARSCVTRGARKDSYEQYF,TGTGCCAGAAGCTGTGTGACCCGGGGGGCCAGAAAAGATAGCTACGAGCAGTACTTC
TRBD2,TRBJ2-7,few,TRBV6-5,CASSYGGGLSYEQYF,TGTGCCAGCAGTTACGGCGGGGGGCTCTCCTACGAGCAGTACTTC